These 5 T cell receptor beta chains were all obtained from the same sample, sequenced in a study of Ad26.COV2.S vaccination and SARS-CoV-2 variants. Stated treatment: roughly 20 received Ad26.COV2.S at low or high dose, single or two shots; roughly five received placebo; per-sample allocation not given. It was on day 63 after the first vaccine or placebo injection that samples were taken. Method: immunoSEQ multiplex PCR; TCRdb's copy keeps in-frame clones and lacks some. The sample lists 380,000 or so clones, roughly 85% occurring once. Sequencing used peripheral blood, obtained in a trial of Ad26.COV2.S vaccine versus placebo. These receptors were obtained from a person between 18 and 60 years old who received the Ad26.COV2.S COVID-19 vaccine or a placebo.

This rearrangement joins TRBV2 to TRBJ1-2; D perhaps matches TRBD1 (5 bases). The CDR3 is 13 residues long. Germline CDR1 and CDR2: SNHLY and FYNNEI. V lost 6 bases and J 6 bases, leaving 14 bases between the germline ends. The CDR3 DNA reads as TGTGCCAGCAGCTGGCCAGGGCAGAATGGCTACACCTTC. This encodes CASSWPGQNGYTF. The full variable domain, rest sourced from reference TRBV2 and TRBJ1-2, is EPEVTQTPSHQVTQMGQEVILRCVPISNHLYFYWYRQILGQKVEFLVSFYNNEISEKSEIFDDQFSVERPDGSNFTLKIRSTKLEDSAMYFCASSWPGQNGYTFGSGTRLTVV.

The chain uses TRBV6-5 and TRBJ2-1; TRBD1 matches 12 bases. J was trimmed by 5 bases and V by 7 bases; bases with no gene match: 3. CDR3 size: 14 residues. The germline CDR1 and CDR2 sequences are MNHEY and SVGAGI. The CDR3 DNA sequence: TGTGCCAGCATTGGGACAGGGGGCCACAATGAGCAGTTCTTC. Translating it yields CASIGTGGHNEQFF.

V is TRBV7-9 and J is TRBJ1-4, with D perhaps matching TRBD1 (5 bases). From germline, CDR1 is SEHNR and CDR2 FQNEAQ (reference sequence). The V gene lost 7 bases and the J gene lost 5 bases, with 11 bases spanning the gap. This CDR3 has 13 amino acids. This CDR3 is CASTGAGNEKLFF. DNA of the CDR3: TGTGCCAGCACCGGGGCGGGGAATGAAAAACTGTTTTTT.

V is TRBV6-5 and J is TRBJ1-2, with D perhaps TRBD1 (6 bases). CDR1 is MNHEY and CDR2 is SVGAGI in the germline V gene. CDR3 size: 14 residues. Trimming removed 7 bases at V and 8 bases at J, with 20 bases between. CDR3 amino acids: CASTSSGTPGGYTF. As DNA, the CDR3 is TGTGCCAGCACCTCCAGCGGGACACCGGGGGGCTACACCTTC.

This clone has a handful of counts. This chain joins TRBV9 and TRBJ2-7, with 9 positions matching TRBD2. V shed 4 bases and J 7 bases; nucleotides not matched to a gene: 6. CDR1 is SGDLS and CDR2 is YYNGEE in the germline V gene. The CDR3 extends over 13 amino acids. The CDR3 DNA follows: TGTGCCAGCAGCCCCCGCCTAGCGGGGGAGCAGTACTTC. Its translation: CASSPRLAGEQYF.